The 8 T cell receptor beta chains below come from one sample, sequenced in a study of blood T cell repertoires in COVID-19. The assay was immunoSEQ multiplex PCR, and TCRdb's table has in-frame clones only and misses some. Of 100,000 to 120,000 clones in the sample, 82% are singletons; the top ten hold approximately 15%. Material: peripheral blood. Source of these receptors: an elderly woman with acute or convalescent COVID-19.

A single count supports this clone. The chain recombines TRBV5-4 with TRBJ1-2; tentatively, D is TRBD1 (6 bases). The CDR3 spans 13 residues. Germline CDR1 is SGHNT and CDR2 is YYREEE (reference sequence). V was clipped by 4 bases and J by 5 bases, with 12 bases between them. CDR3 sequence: CASSGGAPYGYTF. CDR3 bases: TGTGCCAGCAGCGGGGGGGCGCCTTATGGCTACACCTTC.

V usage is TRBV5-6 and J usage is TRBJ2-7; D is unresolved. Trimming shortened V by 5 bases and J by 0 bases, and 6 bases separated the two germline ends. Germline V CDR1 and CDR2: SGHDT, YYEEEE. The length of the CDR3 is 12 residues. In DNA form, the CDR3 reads TGTGCCAGCAGTTATAGCTCCTACGAGCAGTACGTC. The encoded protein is CASSYSSYEQYV.

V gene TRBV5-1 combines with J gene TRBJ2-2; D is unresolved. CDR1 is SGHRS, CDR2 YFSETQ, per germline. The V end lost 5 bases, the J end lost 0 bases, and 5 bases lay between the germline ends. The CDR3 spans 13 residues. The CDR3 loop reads CASSVSNTGELFF. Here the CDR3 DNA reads TGCGCCAGCAGTGTCTCGAACACCGGGGAGCTGTTTTTT.

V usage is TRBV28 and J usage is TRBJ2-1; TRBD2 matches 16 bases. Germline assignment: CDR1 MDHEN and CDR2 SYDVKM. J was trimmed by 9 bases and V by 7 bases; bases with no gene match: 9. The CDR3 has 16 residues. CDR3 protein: CASTITGTSGRAEQFF. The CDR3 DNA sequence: TGTGCCAGCACCATAACCGGGACTAGCGGGAGGGCTGAGCAGTTCTTC.

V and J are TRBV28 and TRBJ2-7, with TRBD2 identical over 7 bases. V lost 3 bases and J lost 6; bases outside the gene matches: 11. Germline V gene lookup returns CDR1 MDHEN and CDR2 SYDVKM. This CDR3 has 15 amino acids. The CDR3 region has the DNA TGTGCCAGCAGTTTTGGCGGGAGCGCGGAAGGCGAGCAGTACTTC. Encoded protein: CASSFGGSAEGEQYF.

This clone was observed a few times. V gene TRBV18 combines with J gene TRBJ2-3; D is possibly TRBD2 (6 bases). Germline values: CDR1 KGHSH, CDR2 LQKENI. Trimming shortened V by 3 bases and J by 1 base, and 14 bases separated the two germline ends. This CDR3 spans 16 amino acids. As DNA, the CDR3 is TGTGCCAGCTCACCGTTTTCGGCTAGCGGCACAGATACGCAGTATTTT. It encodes CASSPFSASGTDTQYF.

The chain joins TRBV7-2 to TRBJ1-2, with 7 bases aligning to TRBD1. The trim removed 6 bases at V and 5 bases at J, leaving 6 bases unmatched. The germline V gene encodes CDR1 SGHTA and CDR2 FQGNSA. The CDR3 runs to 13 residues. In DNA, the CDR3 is TGTGCCAGCAGTCGTACAGGGGTTTATGGCTACACCTTC. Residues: CASSRTGVYGYTF.

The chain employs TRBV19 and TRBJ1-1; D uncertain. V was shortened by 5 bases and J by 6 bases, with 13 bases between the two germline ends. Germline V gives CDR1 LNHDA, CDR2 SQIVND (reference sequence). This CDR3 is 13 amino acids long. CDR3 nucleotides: TGTGCCAGTAGTTCTGAGGGCCAGGCTGAAGCTTTCTTT. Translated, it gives CASSSEGQAEAFF.